The 30 T cell receptor beta chains in this list originate from one sample, sequenced in a study of T cell repertoires in cytomegalovirus infection. TCRdb re-derived calls from the reads in MiXCR, one entry per CDR3 protein. The sample has 250,000 to 300,000 distinct CDR3 sequences, over 15% seen once. The sequenced sample was CD8+ T cells from PBMCs. The receptor source for this set is a human donor in good health (CMV status not recorded). Some clones in this sample may be carry-over from other donors' samples.

The chain is built from TRBV28 and TRBJ2-7; D gene uncertain. Germline V gene data show CDR1 as MDHEN and CDR2 as SYDVKM. Trimming took 3 bases from V and 7 from J, leaving 16 bases between them. This CDR3 contains 14 residues. In DNA form, the CDR3 reads TGTGCCAGCAGTTTCGGGTTCGGGCGCCGGGAGCAGTACTTC. Translated, it gives CASSFGFGRREQYF.

Points on this clonotype: One end of the junction is discordant with germline, which a read error may explain. The V and J genes are TRBV4-1 and TRBJ2-1; 8 bases agree with TRBD1. Germline V gene data show CDR1 as MGHRA and CDR2 as YSYEKL. The CDR3 runs to 17 residues. This chain's CDR3 is CASSLRRGQGPYNEQIF. The CDR3 DNA follows: TGCGCCAGCAGCTTACGGCGCGGACAGGGACCCTACAATGAGCAGATCTTC.

The rearrangement uses TRBV29-1 and TRBJ1-2, with TRBD1 identical over 9 bases. The CDR3 consists of 16 residues. V lost 6 bases, J lost 3 bases, and 14 bases stayed unmatched. Germline V gene data show CDR1 as SQVTM and CDR2 as ANQGSEA. The CDR3 spells CSVDPRVGTGYYGYTF. The CDR3 coding sequence is TGCAGCGTCGATCCTCGGGTCGGGACAGGGTACTATGGCTACACCTTC.

CDR3 sequence reads: CASSLYSGGAADTQYF. The CDR3 bases are TGTGCCAGCAGTTTATATAGCGGGGGGGCAGCCGATACGCAGTATTTT. The V and J genes are TRBV27 and TRBJ2-3; 11 positions match TRBD2. J lost 6 bases, V lost 1 base, and 6 bases had no gene match. This CDR3 region has 16 residues. Germline V gene data show CDR1 as MNHEY and CDR2 as SMNVEV (reference sequence).

This rearrangement joins TRBV19 to TRBJ2-1, with D perhaps TRBD1 (5 bases). The CDR3 totals 15 residues. CDR1 and CDR2 from the germline V gene are LNHDA and SQIVND (reference sequence). Trimming left V 4 bases short and J 0 bases short, with 10 bases between. CDR3 bases: TGTGCCAGTAGTAAGGCAGGGAACTCCTACAATGAGCAGTTCTTC. Protein product: CASSKAGNSYNEQFF.

The chain has TRBV19 and TRBJ1-1; D unclear. Germline lookup yields CDR1 LNHDA and CDR2 SQIVND (reference sequence). This CDR3 has 16 amino acids. V lost 1 base and J lost 3, with 15 bases in between. The CDR3 DNA is TGTGCCAGTAGTATAGGTTCCGGGGTCGGCGACACTGAAGCTTTCTTT. As protein: CASSIGSGVGDTEAFF.

The J gene is TRBJ2-7, the V gene TRBV28; D is possibly TRBD2 (7 bases). The CDR3 has 12 amino acids. Trimming removed 7 bases at V and 6 bases at J, with 13 bases between. Germline V gene lookup returns CDR1 MDHEN and CDR2 SYDVKM. The CDR3 loop is CASTLGGREQYF. The CDR3 DNA reads as TGTGCCAGCACTTTGGGGGGGCGCGAGCAGTACTTC.

Comments on this clonotype: No conserved phenylalanine or tryptophan ends this CDR3, so it is likely a read error. This chain links TRBV5-3 with TRBJ2-2; the match to TRBD1 covers 11 bases. Being an ORF, TRBV5-3 has a function that is uncertain. CDR3 length: 13 residues. The ends lost 9 bases at V and 7 bases at J; junction bases unmatched: 5. This CDR3 reads CAIGQGAGGELFS. CDR3 DNA sequence: TGTGCCATAGGACAGGGGGCAGGCGGGGAGCTGTTTTCT.

Comments on this clonotype: Since a much larger clone is just one base distant, this may be a read error. The chain employs TRBV11-2 and TRBJ2-7; TRBD1 is a possible D gene (6 bases). This CDR3 region has 16 residues. Per the germline V gene, CDR1 is SGHAT and CDR2 is FQNNGV. This CDR3 reads CASSLEGGSGSYEPYF. In DNA, the CDR3 is TGTGCCAGCAGCTTAGAAGGGGGTAGTGGTTCCTACGAGCCGTACTTC.

This clonotype was found a few times. The chain uses TRBV20-1 and TRBJ1-3, with D possibly matching TRBD1 (6 bases). Trimming pared 2 bases from V and 3 bases from J, leaving 11 bases between. Germline assignment: CDR1 DFQATT and CDR2 SNEGSKA (reference sequence). This CDR3 comprises 14 residues. The chain's CDR3 is CSARQGKRGNTIYF. The CDR3 nucleotides are TGCAGTGCTAGACAGGGGAAGCGTGGAAACACCATATATTTT.

This clonotype was picked up many times. The chain combines TRBV7-9 with TRBJ1-2; the match to TRBD1 covers 7 bases. Trimming cost V 5 bases and J 4 bases; bases outside gene matches: 7. The germline V gene encodes CDR1 SEHNR and CDR2 FQNEAQ (reference sequence). The CDR3 has 14 residues. In nucleotides, the CDR3 is TGTGCCAGCAGCCGAACGGACAGGATCTATGGCTACACCTTC. Amino acids: CASSRTDRIYGYTF. The full variable domain, in which reference TRBV7-9 and TRBJ1-2 provide the parts outside the CDR3, is DTGVSQNPRHKITKRGQNVTFRCDPISEHNRLYWYRQTLGQGPEFLTYFQNEAQLEKSRLLSDRFSAERPKGSFSTLEIQRTEQGDSAMYLCASSRTDRIYGYTFGSGTRLTVV.

There are a few counts of this clonotype. V usage is TRBV12-3 or TRBV12-4 and J usage is TRBJ2-1, with D possibly being TRBD1 (5 bases). The CDR3 runs to 12 residues. V was pared by 6 bases and J by 6 bases, with 9 bases between. The CDR3 protein is CASSRQTNEQFF. The CDR3 nucleotides read TGTGCCAGCAGCAGACAGACCAATGAGCAGTTCTTC.

This clonotype showed up just once. The DNA for the CDR3 is TGCGCCAGCAGCTTGGACAGCCCTACTGGAAACACCATATATTTT. Translation: CASSLDSPTGNTIYF. This chain joins TRBV5-1 and TRBJ1-3; no clear D gene. This CDR3 spans 15 amino acids. V was cut by 0 bases and J by 2 bases, with 9 bases left in between. Germline values: CDR1 SGHRS, CDR2 YFSETQ.

This clonotype was counted a few times. The chain has TRBV5-6 and TRBJ2-1, with D maybe TRBD1 (6 bases). Germline CDR1 and CDR2: SGHDT and YYEEEE. The CDR3 is 15 amino acids. Trimming removed 1 base from V and 9 bases from J, with 17 bases in between. The CDR3 protein is CASSLYWAGVTEQFF. The DNA for the CDR3 is TGTGCCAGCAGCTTGTATTGGGCAGGGGTGACTGAGCAGTTCTTC.

This clonotype was found many times. V usage is TRBV7-6 and J usage is TRBJ1-2, with D uncertain. V was pared by 5 bases and J by 4 bases, with 17 bases between. CDR1 and CDR2 from the germline V gene are SGHVS and FNYEAQ. The length of the CDR3 is 15 residues. The CDR3 sequence is CASSPQGWFSYGYTF. The DNA for the CDR3 is TGTGCCAGCAGCCCCCAAGGGTGGTTTTCCTATGGCTACACCTTC. Looking up the rest from reference TRBV7-6 and TRBJ1-2 gives the full variable domain: GAGVSQSPRYKVTKRGQDVALRCDPISGHVSLYWYRQALGQGPEFLTYFNYEAQQDKSGLPNDRFSAERPEGSISTLTIQRTEQRDSAMYRCASSPQGWFSYGYTFGSGTRLTVV.

This clonotype was recorded a few times. The J gene is TRBJ2-1, the V gene TRBV28; 10 bases match TRBD2. From germline, CDR1 is MDHEN and CDR2 SYDVKM. The CDR3 runs to 17 residues. With 7 bases clipped from V and 1 base from J, the junction kept 10 bases outside the gene matches. The DNA for the CDR3 is TGTGCCAGCACCGGGGGGCTAGCGGGGGTATCCTACAATGAGCAGTTCTTC. It codes for CASTGGLAGVSYNEQFF. The whole variable domain, remainder taken from reference TRBV28 and TRBJ2-1, is DVKVTQSSRYLVKRTGEKVFLECVQDMDHENMFWYRQDPGLGLRLIYFSYDVKMKEKGDIPEGYSVSREKKERFSLILESASTNQTSMYLCASTGGLAGVSYNEQFFGPGTRLTVL.

J is TRBJ2-3 and V is TRBV27, with 11 bases aligning to TRBD2. There are 16 residues in the CDR3. Germline trimming cut 4 bases from V and 2 bases from J; bases unmatched to any gene: 5. Germline lookup yields CDR1 MNHEY and CDR2 SMNVEV (reference sequence). CDR3 protein: CASSWLAGGYTDTQYF. The CDR3 coding sequence is TGTGCCAGCAGTTGGCTAGCGGGGGGTTACACAGATACGCAGTATTTT.

Only a few counts were recorded for this clonotype. The V and J genes are TRBV10-3 and TRBJ2-1, with 7 bases lining up with TRBD1. Germline V gene lookup returns CDR1 ENHRY and CDR2 SYGVKD. This CDR3 has 14 residues. The trim removed 2 bases at V and 5 bases at J, leaving 3 bases unmatched. CDR3 sequence (DNA): TGTGCCATCAGTGAGAGGCAGGGGGACAATGAGCAGTTCTTC. This translates into CAISERQGDNEQFF.

The chain combines TRBV5-6 with TRBJ1-2; D gene unclear. V lost 4 bases and J lost 2, with 18 bases in between. This CDR3 is built from 16 residues. CDR1 and CDR2 (germline): SGHDT, YYEEEE. The CDR3 is CASSGWEQRSNYGYTF. The CDR3 nucleotides read TGTGCCAGCAGCGGGTGGGAGCAACGATCAAACTATGGCTACACCTTC. The full variable domain, completed using reference TRBV5-6 and TRBJ1-2, is DAGVTQSPTHLIKTRGQQVTLRCSPKSGHDTVSWYQQALGQGPQFIFQYYEEEERQRGNFPDRFSGHQFPNYSSELNVNALLLGDSALYLCASSGWEQRSNYGYTFGSGTRLTVV.

The chain employs TRBV7-4 and TRBJ2-1; 8 bases fit TRBD1. CDR1 is SGHVT and CDR2 is SQSDAQ in the germline V gene. V dropped 4 bases and J dropped 4; count of bases not matched to a gene: 9. The CDR3 runs 16 residues. CDR3 region: CASSSSTGGQYNEQFF. The CDR3 coding sequence is TGTGCCAGCAGCTCCAGTACAGGGGGTCAGTACAATGAGCAGTTCTTC.

The table lists this clonotype with a few counts. The V and J genes are TRBV9 and TRBJ1-1; no reliable D call. The germline V gene encodes CDR1 SGDLS and CDR2 YYNGEE. The CDR3 is 13 amino acids. Trimming removed 0 bases at V and 6 bases at J, with 9 bases between. This chain's CDR3 is CASSVGRAPEAFF. The DNA of the CDR3 is TGTGCCAGCAGCGTAGGGAGGGCGCCTGAAGCTTTCTTT.

The genes are TRBV6-5 and TRBJ2-7; D possibly uses TRBD1 or TRBD2 (6 bases each). The length of the CDR3 is 14 residues. CDR1 and CDR2 (germline): MNHEY, SVGAGI. Trimming shortened V by 0 bases and J by 5 bases, and 11 bases separated the two germline ends. DNA for the CDR3: TGTGCCAGCAGTTACTCGGGGGGCTCTGACGAGCAGTACTTC. It encodes CASSYSGGSDEQYF.

The chain couples TRBV28 to TRBJ2-3, with 7 bases lining up with TRBD1. Germline CDR1 is MDHEN and CDR2 is SYDVKM. Unmatched junction bases numbered 16, after V lost 1 base and J lost 6 bases. This CDR3 comprises 18 residues. The CDR3 sequence is CASSLFPLTGSGLDTQYF. Written as DNA, the CDR3 is TGTGCCAGCAGTTTATTCCCTTTGACAGGGAGTGGGCTCGATACGCAGTATTTT. Filled out from reference TRBV28 and TRBJ2-3, the complete variable domain reads DVKVTQSSRYLVKRTGEKVFLECVQDMDHENMFWYRQDPGLGLRLIYFSYDVKMKEKGDIPEGYSVSREKKERFSLILESASTNQTSMYLCASSLFPLTGSGLDTQYFGPGTRLTVL.

The rearrangement links TRBV12-5 to TRBJ2-2; 9 nucleotides agree with TRBD1. Germline V gives CDR1 LGHNT, CDR2 FRNRAP. The CDR3 covers 17 residues. V shed 1 base and J 4 bases; nucleotides not matched to a gene: 7. CDR3 nucleotides: TGTGCTAGTGGTTTGGCCAGGACAGGGGCAGGCACCGGGGAGCTGTTTTTT. Translating it yields CASGLARTGAGTGELFF.

This chain links TRBV7-9 with TRBJ1-2; D unresolved. The CDR3 runs 13 residues. Germline lookup yields CDR1 SEHNR and CDR2 FQNEAQ (reference sequence). The V end was cut by 2 bases, the J end by 7 bases, with 11 bases between. The CDR3 sequence: CASSLSPLRGYTF. CDR3 DNA sequence: TGTGCCAGCAGCTTATCCCCCTTACGTGGCTACACCTTC.

The V call is TRBV27, the J call TRBJ2-1, with D perhaps matching TRBD2 (6 bases). CDR3 size: 15 residues. V lost 8 bases and J 2 bases, leaving 16 bases between the germline ends. From germline, CDR1 is MNHEY and CDR2 SMNVEV (reference sequence). The CDR3 loop reads CASLALGGPYNEQFF. CDR3 nucleotides: TGTGCCAGCTTGGCTTTGGGGGGACCCTACAATGAGCAGTTCTTC.

CDR3 residues: CASGVTGVYSTGELFF. Here the CDR3 DNA reads TGCGCCAGCGGGGTTACAGGGGTTTACTCCACCGGGGAGCTGTTTTTT. V gene TRBV5-1 combines with J gene TRBJ2-2; 7 nucleotides match TRBD1. CDR1 and CDR2 (germline): SGHRS, YFSETQ. The V gene end was trimmed by 7 bases and the J gene end by 4 bases; junction bases not matched to a gene: 13. CDR3 length: 16 amino acids.

The V gene is TRBV9, the J gene TRBJ2-1; no clear D. Trimming cost V 3 bases and J 3 bases, with 16 bases left between them. The CDR3 runs to 16 residues. Germline assignment: CDR1 SGDLS and CDR2 YYNGEE. This CDR3 reads CASSDPRVGGYNEQFF. CDR3 nucleotide sequence: TGTGCCAGCAGCGATCCTAGGGTGGGTGGCTACAATGAGCAGTTCTTC.

This chain links TRBV20-1 with TRBJ1-1; the D gene is possibly TRBD1 (5 bases). The CDR3 has 12 residues. V was trimmed by 5 bases and J by 4 bases, leaving 11 bases between them. Germline-derived CDR1 and CDR2 are DFQATT and SNEGSKA (reference sequence). This CDR3 reads CSASYRSTEAFF. The CDR3, as DNA: TGCAGTGCTTCCTACAGGTCCACTGAAGCTTTCTTT.

This clonotype was found a few times. The V and J genes are TRBV7-9 and TRBJ1-2; unclear D gene. CDR3 size: 14 residues. Germline-derived CDR1 and CDR2 are SEHNR and FQNEAQ (reference sequence). V dropped 5 bases and J dropped 4 bases, with 14 bases sitting between them. The CDR3 bases are TGTGCCAGCAGCCCCGTCGCTGAGTTCTATGGCTACACCTTC. Its protein product is CASSPVAEFYGYTF. The variable domain in full, with the rest retrieved from reference TRBV7-9 and TRBJ1-2, is DTGVSQNPRHKITKRGQNVTFRCDPISEHNRLYWYRQTLGQGPEFLTYFQNEAQLEKSRLLSDRFSAERPKGSFSTLEIQRTEQGDSAMYLCASSPVAEFYGYTFGSGTRLTVV.